Below are 21 T cell receptor beta chains sequenced from a single sample in a study of T cells in Graves' hyperthyroidism and ophthalmopathy (dated by TCRdb to between 2017 and 2020). The library was produced with multiplex PCR. This sample was sequenced with an Illumina HiSeq 2000. TCR beta CDR3 regions were amplified from RNA transcripts. For the first round of RT-PCR on the TCR CDR3, the HTBI primer set was used together with the Qiagen OneStep RT-PCR kit. The public reads were reanalyzed by TCRdb: fastp trimming at Q25, MiXCR alignment, in-frame beta chains only. Rows with one shared CDR3 protein collapse into an entry with the most common genes and DNA. The sample table shows 250,000 to 350,000 distinct CDR3 sequences, and approximately 21% are seen once. The ten largest clonotypes hold around 60% of the sample. The sequencing input was blood. The receptors derive from a man aged 25 to 40 with Graves' ophthalmopathy.

Ten or more counts support this clonotype. The chain links TRBV11-3 to TRBJ1-4, with 7 bases aligning to TRBD1. CDR3 length: 19 amino acids. V lost 2 bases to trimming and J lost 0 bases; unmatched junction nucleotides: 12. CDR1 is SGHNT, CDR2 YENEEA, per germline. The CDR3 nucleotides read TGTGCCAGCAGCTTACCCGTCCGGGACAGCTATGCAACTAATGAAAAACTGTTTTTT. This gives the protein CASSLPVRDSYATNEKLFF.

This clonotype was counted at least ten times. The chain couples TRBV11-1 to TRBJ2-7; a weak D match, TRBD1 (5 bases). V lost 2 bases and J lost 2, with 19 bases in between. From germline, CDR1 is SGHAT and CDR2 FQDESV (reference sequence). The CDR3 consists of 17 residues. Here the CDR3 reads CASSLSPADNLPYEQYF. CDR3 sequence (DNA): TGTGCCAGCAGCTTATCCCCGGCGGACAACTTGCCCTACGAGCAGTACTTC.

This clonotype was found many times. The rearrangement uses TRBV7-2 and TRBJ2-1; 11 bases are a match to TRBD2. The CDR3 consists of 15 residues. The V gene's germline CDR1 is SGHTA and CDR2 FQGNSA. Losses at the gene ends were 2 bases for V and 7 bases for J; bases not matched to a gene: 4. The CDR3 nucleotides are TGTGCCAGCAGCTTAATCCTAGCGGGAGGAAATGAGCAGTTCTTC. Amino acid sequence: CASSLILAGGNEQFF.

Note on this clonotype: The junction differs from germline at one of its ends, possibly a read error. V gene TRBV13 combines with J gene TRBJ2-7; D not resolved. Per the germline V gene, CDR1 is PRHDT and CDR2 is FYEKMQ (reference sequence). This CDR3 has 12 residues. The CDR3 protein is CASSLRSYEQHF. The CDR3 DNA reads TGTGCCAGCAGCTTACGGAGCTACGAGCAGCACTTC.

This clonotype has just a few counts. The CDR3 protein is CAWTKWGPSYEQYF. The DNA of the CDR3 is TGTGCCTGGACCAAATGGGGTCCTTCCTACGAGCAGTACTTC. The chain is built from TRBV30 and TRBJ2-7; D is ambiguous. The CDR3 is made up of 14 amino acids. V dropped 4 bases and J dropped 1 base, with 14 bases sitting between them. Germline assignment: CDR1 GTSNPN and CDR2 SVGIG (reference sequence).

This clonotype was detected only a few times. The chain combines TRBV6-1 with TRBJ2-7; weak D call: TRBD1 (6 bases). CDR1 and CDR2 (germline): MNHNS, SASEGT. The V and J ends lost 4 bases and 0 bases respectively, with 10 bases between them. The CDR3 length is 14 residues. CDR3 sequence: CASSGGPHSYEQYF. CDR3 bases: TGTGCCAGCAGTGGGGGGCCTCACTCCTACGAGCAGTACTTC.

In its sample, this clonotype was seen a few times. The CDR3 nucleotides are TGTGCCAGCAGCGTAGCTGCCTCGAGCACCGGGGAGCTGTTTTTT. This sequence encodes CASSVAASSTGELFF. The rearrangement joins TRBV9 to TRBJ2-2; D remains unclear. The CDR3 extends over 15 amino acids. CDR1 SGDLS and CDR2 YYNGEE come from the germline V gene. V lost 0 bases to trimming and J lost 4 bases, with 10 bases between them.

This clonotype occurred many times. The chain employs TRBV7-8 and TRBJ2-3; TRBD2 agrees at 12 bases. The CDR3 sequence is 15 residues long. Germline loops: CDR1 SGHVS, CDR2 FQNEAQ. Germline trimming cut 1 base from V and 9 bases from J; bases unmatched to any gene: 5. Written as DNA, the CDR3 is TGTGCCAGCAGCTTAGTTCCTAGCGGGAGGGAAACGCAGTATTTT. It encodes CASSLVPSGRETQYF.

This clonotype was seen ten or more times. This chain connects TRBV2 to TRBJ2-6, with D hard to call. V was trimmed by 7 bases and J by 0 bases, leaving 10 bases between them. Germline V lookup: CDR1 SNHLY, CDR2 FYNNEI. The length of the CDR3 is 15 residues. CDR3 sequence reads: CASTTIFSGANVLTF. Here the CDR3 DNA reads TGTGCCAGCACGACAATATTCTCTGGGGCCAACGTCCTGACTTTC.

This clonotype has ten or more counts. The chain carries TRBV12-3 or TRBV12-4 and TRBJ2-1, with 11 bases identical to TRBD2. This CDR3 spans 15 amino acids. Trimming took 6 bases from V and 8 from J; bases not matched to a gene: 9. The CDR3 sequence: CASRPTSGSRDEQFF. CDR3 DNA sequence: TGTGCCAGCAGACCAACTAGCGGGAGTAGGGATGAGCAGTTCTTC.

In its sample, this clonotype was seen many times. The chain links TRBV12-3 or TRBV12-4 to TRBJ2-3; D may match TRBD1 or TRBD2 (5 bases each). V was pared by 6 bases and J by 6 bases, with 16 bases between. The CDR3 sequence is 14 residues long. CDR3 loop: CASRMGPAGDTQYF. CDR3 nucleotide sequence: TGTGCCAGCAGGATGGGACCTGCAGGGGATACGCAGTATTTT.

V usage is TRBV5-5 and J usage is TRBJ1-6; 8 positions agree with TRBD1. The CDR3 is made up of 17 amino acids. CDR1 is SGHKS and CDR2 is YYEKEE in the germline V gene (reference sequence). The junction had 8 bases not matched to a gene; V was cut back by 0 bases and J by 6 bases. CDR3: CASSLVSGQEINSPLHF. CDR3 DNA sequence: TGTGCCAGCAGCTTGGTATCGGGACAGGAGATTAATTCACCCCTCCACTTT.

This clonotype was observed many times. The chain combines TRBV11-2 with TRBJ2-5; D gene unclear. CDR3 length equals 13 residues. In germline, CDR1 is SGHAT, CDR2 FQNNGV. The V end lost 7 bases, the J end lost 3 bases, and 12 bases lay between the germline ends. CDR3 in amino acids: CASNWVTEETQYF. The CDR3 DNA is TGTGCCAGCAACTGGGTGACGGAAGAGACCCAGTACTTC. Using reference TRBV11-2 and TRBJ2-5 for the parts outside the CDR3, the full variable domain is EAGVAQSPRYKIIEKRQSVAFWCNPISGHATLYWYQQILGQGPKLLIQFQNNGVVDDSQLPKDRFSAERLKGVDSTLKIQPAKLEDSAVYLCASNWVTEETQYFGPGTRLLVL.

The chain carries TRBV18 and TRBJ2-5; D might be TRBD1 or TRBD2, each matching 5 bases. CDR1 and CDR2 from the germline V gene are KGHSH and LQKENI. The CDR3 length is 16 residues. V was cut by 4 bases and J by 1 base, with 16 bases left in between. The DNA of the CDR3 is TGTGCCAGCTCACTATCCGCCGGGACGGTCCAAGAGACCCAGTACTTC. It is translated as CASSLSAGTVQETQYF.

This clonotype was observed a handful of times. The chain uses TRBV6-1 and TRBJ1-6; possibly TRBD1 for D (5 bases). Germline CDR1 is MNHNS and CDR2 is SASEGT. The CDR3 spans 16 residues. V dropped 6 bases and J dropped 2 bases, with 14 bases sitting between them. DNA of the CDR3: TGTGCCAGCAGCCCGACCGCAGGGACCTATAATTCACCCCTCCACTTT. Translated: CASSPTAGTYNSPLHF.

In its sample, this clonotype was seen a few times. This sequence joins TRBV28 and TRBJ2-1; 10 bases match TRBD2. The CDR3 runs 15 residues. From germline, CDR1 is MDHEN and CDR2 SYDVKM. J lost 3 bases, V lost 6 bases, and 5 bases had no gene match. The CDR3 DNA is TGTGCCAGCAGCCCAACTAGCGGGAACTACAATGAGCAGTTCTTC. It yields the protein CASSPTSGNYNEQFF.

The chain carries TRBV2 and TRBJ1-1; D uncertain. V was clipped by 6 bases and J by 6 bases, with 20 bases between them. The CDR3 is 15 residues long. CDR1 is SNHLY and CDR2 is FYNNEI in the germline V gene. The CDR3 is CASRGYVGEVSEAFF. The CDR3 DNA reads as TGTGCCAGCAGAGGTTATGTGGGTGAGGTGTCTGAAGCTTTCTTT. Full variable domain (outside the CDR3, taken from reference TRBV2 and TRBJ1-1): EPEVTQTPSHQVTQMGQEVILRCVPISNHLYFYWYRQILGQKVEFLVSFYNNEISEKSEIFDDQFSVERPDGSNFTLKIRSTKLEDSAMYFCASRGYVGEVSEAFFGQGTRLTVV.

Ten or more counts support this clonotype. The J gene is TRBJ2-7, the V gene TRBV20-1; 12 nucleotides agree with TRBD2. CDR3 length: 15 amino acids. V lost 1 base to trimming and J lost 4 bases; unmatched junction nucleotides: 5. The germline gives CDR1 DFQATT, CDR2 SNEGSKA (reference sequence). This CDR3 is CSARVITSGRYEQYF. In DNA form, the CDR3 reads TGCAGTGCTAGAGTTATAACTAGCGGGAGGTACGAGCAGTACTTC.

The J gene is TRBJ2-1, the V gene TRBV5-5; a weak D match, TRBD2 (6 bases). Germline V gives CDR1 SGHKS, CDR2 YYEKEE (reference sequence). This CDR3 is 15 amino acids long. V was clipped by 0 bases and J by 7 bases, with 14 bases between them. The CDR3 region is CASSLGPGEWNEQFF. CDR3 coding DNA: TGTGCCAGCAGCTTGGGTCCGGGAGAGTGGAATGAGCAGTTCTTC.

This clonotype was counted at least ten times. This chain connects TRBV11-2 to TRBJ2-1; 9 nucleotides align to TRBD1. The CDR3 is made up of 14 amino acids. J gave up 6 bases and V 5 bases, and 5 bases lay outside the gene matches. CDR1 is SGHAT and CDR2 is FQNNGV in the germline V gene. The CDR3 spells CASSPLQGANEQFF. As DNA, the CDR3 is TGTGCCAGCAGCCCCCTACAGGGGGCCAATGAGCAGTTCTTC.

The chain recombines TRBV2 with TRBJ1-6, with 11 bases matching TRBD1. The CDR3 consists of 14 residues. CDR1 and CDR2 (germline): SNHLY, FYNNEI. V gave up 6 bases and J gave up 9 bases; unmatched junction bases: 4. The CDR3 nucleotides are TGTGCCAGCAGGCCCGGGACAGGGGGTTCACCCCTCCACTTT. Translation gives CASRPGTGGSPLHF.